These T cell receptor beta chains were read from a single sample in a study of shared clonotypes between healthy human individuals. The repertoire was sequenced with immunoSEQ multiplex PCR; TCRdb's copy has only in-frame clones and lacks some. The profile covers 230,000 or so clones, with 50% to 75% appearing a single time and over 8.5% taken by the ten largest. Sequenced material: memory CD4+ T cells sorted from blood. Receptors were obtained from a man aged 25 to 45 in good health. Each CDR3 is given with its conserved first and last residue. D genes are given only for firm matches.

d_call: TRBD2
cdr3_length: 15
v_call: TRBV29-1
cdr3_aa: CSVVGTSGPTYEQYF

d_call: -
cdr3_length: 14
v_call: TRBV7-2
cdr3_aa: CASSVDRSYNEQFF

d_call: TRBD2
cdr3_length: 16
v_call: TRBV7-2
cdr3_aa: CASSPPLLAGSYEQYF

d_call: -
cdr3_length: 14
v_call: TRBV5-1
cdr3_aa: CASSILVGNNEQFF

d_call: -
cdr3_length: 13
v_call: TRBV28
cdr3_aa: CASSSPETYEQYF

d_call: -
cdr3_length: 14
v_call: TRBV5-1
cdr3_aa: CASSLGQRYNEQFF

d_call: TRBD1
cdr3_length: 12
v_call: TRBV14
cdr3_aa: CASSGTGAGYTF

d_call: TRBD2
cdr3_length: 16
v_call: TRBV2
cdr3_aa: CASSESSGRGTDTQYF

d_call: -
cdr3_length: 10
v_call: TRBV29-1
cdr3_aa: CSVEELDQFF

d_call: -
cdr3_length: 12
v_call: TRBV10-3
cdr3_aa: CAISVLGDEQFF

d_call: -
cdr3_length: 16
v_call: TRBV11-2
cdr3_aa: CASSLGTRGSTDTQYF